One sample yielded the 16 T cell receptor beta chains listed below, sequenced in a study of blood T cell repertoires in COVID-19. This table comes from immunoSEQ multiplex PCR, and its TCRdb copy is limited to in-frame clones, with some not included. This sample yields about 81,000 clones, of which about 89% are seen a single time; approximately 1.2% belongs to the top ten. Sequencing was performed on PBMCs or T cells enriched from blood (not recorded which). Receptor source: a woman aged 45-59 years with acute COVID-19.

V gene TRBV25-1 combines with J gene TRBJ2-5, with 7 bases fitting TRBD1. Germline CDR1 reads MGHDK; CDR2 reads SYGVNS. The trim removed 4 bases at V and 3 bases at J, leaving 8 bases unmatched. The CDR3 consists of 15 residues. CDR3 loop: CASSGKQGLEETQYF. The CDR3 nucleotides read TGTGCCAGCAGTGGAAAACAGGGGCTGGAAGAGACCCAGTACTTC.

This clone was observed once. The chain couples TRBV19 to TRBJ1-6; D is ambiguous. The germline V and J ends were trimmed by 1 base and 9 bases, with 4 bases remaining between them. Germline CDR1 is LNHDA and CDR2 is SQIVND (reference sequence). The CDR3 runs to 12 residues. The CDR3 sequence is CASSIARSPLHF. CDR3 coding DNA: TGTGCCAGTAGTATAGCCCGTTCACCCCTCCACTTT.

V usage is TRBV27 and J usage is TRBJ1-2, with D possibly being TRBD1 (6 bases). Trimming stripped 6 bases from V and 5 bases from J, with 19 bases between. Germline V gene sequence: CDR1 MNHEY, CDR2 SMNVEV (reference sequence). The CDR3 extends over 15 amino acids. The CDR3 coding sequence is TGTGCCAGCAGAAGTTTGGGGGCGGACTCTTATGGCTACACCTTC. Protein product: CASRSLGADSYGYTF.

This chain joins TRBV4-2 and TRBJ1-2, with unresolved D. The CDR3 loop spans 14 amino acids. With 3 bases removed from V and 6 bases from J, the gap between germline ends came to 14 bases. Germline CDR1 and CDR2: LGHNA and YNFKEQ. DNA for the CDR3: TGTGCCAGCAGCCATACTAGTACTGGGGATGGCTACACCTTC. This encodes CASSHTSTGDGYTF.

The chain has TRBV29-1 and TRBJ2-7; D remains ambiguous. The CDR3 consists of 16 residues. The ends were cut back, 0 bases at V and 0 bases at J, with 15 bases in the middle. Germline-derived CDR1 and CDR2 are SQVTM and ANQGSEA. In DNA, the CDR3 is TGCAGCGTTGAAGATCTCAATGCGGATTACTCCTACGAGCAGTACTTC. It translates to CSVEDLNADYSYEQYF.

The rearrangement joins TRBV4-2 to TRBJ2-2; 7 bases line up with TRBD1. The ends lost 6 bases at V and 2 bases at J; junction bases unmatched: 3. From germline, CDR1 is LGHNA and CDR2 YNFKEQ. There are 14 residues in the CDR3. CDR3 sequence reads: CASRDRSNTGELFF. The CDR3 nucleotides read TGTGCCAGCAGGGACAGGAGCAACACCGGGGAGCTGTTTTTT.

CDR3 residues: CASRPLDSGNTIYF. The CDR3, as DNA: TGTGCCAGCCGGCCACTAGACTCTGGAAACACCATATATTTT. V is TRBV7-2 and J is TRBJ1-3; D unresolved. V gave up 8 bases and J gave up 0 bases, with 11 bases separating them. The CDR3 runs to 14 residues. CDR1 SGHTA and CDR2 FQGNSA come from the germline V gene.

This chain's CDR3 is CASSPPQREGLTDTQYF. Written as DNA, the CDR3 is TGTGCCAGCTCACCACCGCAGCGGGAGGGCCTCACAGATACGCAGTATTTT. J is TRBJ2-3 and V is TRBV18; 10 bases are a match to TRBD2. This CDR3 contains 17 residues. Per the germline V gene, CDR1 is KGHSH and CDR2 is LQKENI. J was trimmed by 2 bases and V by 0 bases; bases with no gene match: 5.

This chain links TRBV5-8 with TRBJ1-4, with TRBD1 matching 9 bases. Germline values: CDR1 SGHTS, CDR2 YDEGEE. V was pared by 5 bases and J by 7 bases, with 6 bases of the junction left unmatched. This CDR3 contains 14 residues. For the CDR3, the DNA is TGTGCCAGCAGGAAATTACAGGGGGCTGAAAAACTGTTTTTT. It translates to CASRKLQGAEKLFF.

The V call is TRBV4-3, the J call TRBJ1-2; D is unclear. Germline V gene data show CDR1 as LGHNA and CDR2 as YSLEER. The CDR3 loop spans 14 amino acids. The ends were cut back, 4 bases at V and 7 bases at J, with 16 bases in the middle. CDR3 DNA sequence: TGCGCCAGCAGCCCGCTAGCACGCGTTCGTGGCTACACCTTC. Encoded protein: CASSPLARVRGYTF.

V and J are TRBV7-2 and TRBJ1-1, with TRBD1 matching 7 bases. The CDR3 covers 15 residues. Germline assignment: CDR1 SGHTA and CDR2 FQGNSA. Trimming took 5 bases from V and 0 from J; bases not matched to a gene: 6. CDR3 DNA: TGTGCCAGCAGCAGGCGAGGGACAGTGAACACTGAAGCTTTCTTT. It specifies CASSRRGTVNTEAFF.

The gene calls are TRBV5-4 and TRBJ1-1; tentatively, D is TRBD1 (5 bases). With 5 bases removed from V and 0 bases from J, the gap between germline ends came to 14 bases. CDR1 and CDR2 from the germline V gene are SGHNT and YYREEE (reference sequence). The CDR3 length is 15 residues. The CDR3 nucleotides read TGTGCCAGCAGAAGGACACCTATTCTGAACACTGAAGCTTTCTTT. Translation: CASRRTPILNTEAFF.

The gene calls are TRBV5-4 and TRBJ1-1; 10 bases fit TRBD1. The CDR3 runs 15 residues. Germline CDR1 is SGHNT and CDR2 is YYREEE (reference sequence). V was pared by 4 bases and J by 5 bases, with 8 bases of the junction left unmatched. CDR3 sequence (DNA): TGTGCCAGCAGCGTACCCGGACAGGGGGTGACTGAAGCTTTCTTT. It translates to CASSVPGQGVTEAFF.

This clone was found once. The CDR3 DNA reads TGTGCCAGCAGCCCAACTGGGGGGATGGGCTATGGCTACACCTTC. Its protein product is CASSPTGGMGYGYTF. The rearrangement uses TRBV7-9 and TRBJ1-2; D perhaps matches TRBD1 (5 bases). CDR1 is SEHNR and CDR2 is FQNEAQ in the germline V gene (reference sequence). Trimming removed 5 bases at V and 4 bases at J, with 17 bases between. CDR3 length: 15 residues.

The chain links TRBV12-3 or TRBV12-4 to TRBJ2-7; perhaps TRBD1 as D (6 bases). V lost 6 bases and J lost 3, with 6 bases in between. CDR3 length: 11 amino acids. In nucleotides, the CDR3 is TGTGCCAGCAGACAGGGCTACGAGCAGTACTTC. This sequence encodes CASRQGYEQYF.

This clone has only a few counts. The chain recombines TRBV7-9 with TRBJ1-3; possible D gene TRBD1, 6 bases. CDR1 is SEHNR, CDR2 FQNEAQ, per germline (reference sequence). CDR3 length equals 14 residues. Trimming cost V 5 bases and J 2 bases, with 10 bases left between them. Here the CDR3 DNA reads TGTGCCAGCAGCCCAAACAGGGCTGGAAACACCATATATTTT. It yields the protein CASSPNRAGNTIYF. Full variable domain (rest looked up from reference TRBV7-9 and TRBJ1-3): DTGVSQNPRHKITKRGQNVTFRCDPISEHNRLYWYRQTLGQGPEFLTYFQNEAQLEKSRLLSDRFSAERPKGSFSTLEIQRTEQGDSAMYLCASSPNRAGNTIYFGEGSWLTVV.